Described below is a single T cell receptor beta chain sequence and its context. Its antigen is as yet unknown. An even split of each subset's genomic DNA across several immunoSEQ plates was performed. Per sorted-subset replicate PCR, input was approximately 0.2 ug DNA, representing 30,000 or so T cell genomes. Assay used: immunoSEQ multiplex PCR; TCRdb lists only in-frame clones, some missing. The sample holds about 2.1 million clones, about 93% seen once. Naive CD8 cells lacked CD45RO and underwent positive selection for CCR7, leaving out terminally differentiated effector memory CD45RA+ cells. Trimming took 1 base from V and 6 from J; bases not matched to a gene: 6. This CDR3 contains 14 residues. Looked up from germline, CDR1 is MGHRA and CDR2 is YSYEKL. This sample was included in a study of shared clonotypes between healthy human individuals. Study background: Used for every donor were three CD4 naive, three CD4 memory, two CD8 naive and one CD8 memory plate.

Study-wide results and limits: Naive CD4 clonotypes overlapped across a handful of donors at around 4.8%.

The source of this sequence is a man aged 18 to 35 in good health. Some clones in this sample may be carry-over from other donors' samples. Sequenced: naive CD8+ T cells from PBMCs. V gene TRBV4-1 combines with J gene TRBJ2-7; 7 bases agree with TRBD2. The CDR3 is CASSQVGGRSEQYF. The CDR3, as DNA: TGCGCCAGCAGCCAAGTGGGAGGGAGAAGCGAGCAGTACTTC.